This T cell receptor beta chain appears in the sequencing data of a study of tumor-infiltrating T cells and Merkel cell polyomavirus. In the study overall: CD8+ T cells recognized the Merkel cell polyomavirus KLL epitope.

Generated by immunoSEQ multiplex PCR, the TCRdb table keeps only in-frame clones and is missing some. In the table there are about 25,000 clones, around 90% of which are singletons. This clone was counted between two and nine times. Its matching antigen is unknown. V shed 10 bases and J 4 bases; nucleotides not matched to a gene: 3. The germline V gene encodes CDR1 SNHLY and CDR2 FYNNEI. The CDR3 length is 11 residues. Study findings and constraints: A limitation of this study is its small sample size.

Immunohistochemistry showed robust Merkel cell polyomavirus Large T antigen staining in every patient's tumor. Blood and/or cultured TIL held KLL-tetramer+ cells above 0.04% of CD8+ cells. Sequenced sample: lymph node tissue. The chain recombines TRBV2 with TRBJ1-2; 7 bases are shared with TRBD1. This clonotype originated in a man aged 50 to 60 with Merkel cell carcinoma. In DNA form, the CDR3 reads TGTGCCAAAAGGACAGGCTATGGCTACACCTTC. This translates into CAKRTGYGYTF. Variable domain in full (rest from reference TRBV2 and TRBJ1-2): EPEVTQTPSHQVTQMGQEVILRCVPISNHLYFYWYRQILGQKVEFLVSFYNNEISEKSEIFDDQFSVERPDGSNFTLKIRSTKLEDSAMYFCAKRTGYGYTFGSGTRLTVV.